The clone carrying this TCR beta chain has more than one count but fewer than ten. What it binds is not known. One end of the junction does not line up with germline, which may come from a read error. The CDR3 contains 14 residues. Per the germline V gene, CDR1 is MNHNS and CDR2 is SASEGT. The data were taken from a study of Graves' ophthalmopathy and Graves' hyperthyroidism. A follow-up of 18 months without ophthalmopathy meant that hyperthyroidism was stable. Patients were excluded if they had other autoimmune diseases or uncontrolled infections, and likewise if pregnancy or lactation applied. Reliance was placed on clinical symptoms, serum thyroxine, TRAb, thyroid ultrasound and orbital computed tomography for diagnosis. Investigators amplified TCR beta CDR3 regions from RNA transcripts. A first-round RT-PCR used HTBI primers, followed by a second-round multiplex PCR. MiXCR was run by TCRdb on the multiplex PCR reads, yielding one entry per CDR3 protein. The sample has 350,000 to 400,000 distinct CDR3 sequences, 15% seen once; the top ten hold roughly 7%.

General study results and limits: Cross-validated, the 13-signature model showed 87.88%/81.08% sensitivity/specificity, and 80%/75% in the test set.

The receptor comes from a woman younger than 30 with stable Graves' hyperthyroidism. The V and J genes are TRBV6-1 and TRBJ1-1, with D tentatively TRBD1 (5 bases). Specimen: peripheral blood. CDR3 protein: CARSWGLEDTEAFF. The CDR3 DNA reads TGTGCCCGCAGCTGGGGACTAGAGGACACTGAAGCTTTCTTT.